The rows below give T cell receptor beta chains drawn from one sample of a study of T cells in Graves' hyperthyroidism and ophthalmopathy. A single record per CDR3 protein comes from TCRdb applying MiXCR to the multiplex PCR reads. The table includes around 580,000 distinct CDR3 sequences, approximately 16% detected once. Sequences were obtained from blood. These TCRs come from a woman aged 18-35 years with Graves' hyperthyroidism. The CDR3 runs from the conserved cysteine through the conserved F or W. Fields, in order: D gene, V gene, clone size, J gene, CDR3 protein, CDR3 DNA. The D gene is left open where the match is weak. Rows give clone size only sometimes, using once, few, many, or a class for an expanded clone.

>-|TRBV4-3|-|TRBJ1-2
CASSQGAGTYGYTF
TGCGCCAGCAGCCAAGGAGCAGGAACCTATGGCTACACCTTC
>TRBD1|TRBV9|many|TRBJ1-3
CASSLGWQGVSGNTIYF
TGTGCCAGCAGCCTGGGATGGCAGGGGGTCTCTGGAAACACCATATATTTT
>TRBD1|TRBV18|-|TRBJ2-7
CASSPSGTGTPYEQYF
TGTGCCAGCTCACCATCTGGGACAGGAACCCCCTACGAGCAGTACTTC
>-|TRBV11-1|many|TRBJ2-7
CASSQPLVRDYEQYF
TGTGCCAGCAGCCAACCGCTTGTACGAGACTACGAGCAGTACTTC
>-|TRBV6-2/TRBV6-3|many|TRBJ2-2
CASSYTAPNTGELFF
TGTGCCAGCAGTTATACGGCACCGAACACCGGGGAGCTGTTTTTT
>TRBD2|TRBV12-3/TRBV12-4|-|TRBJ2-5
CASTRGELGADQYF
TGTGCCAGCACGCGGGGGGAGCTGGGGGCTGACCAGTACTTC
>TRBD2|TRBV5-8|few|TRBJ2-1
CASSLAQTSGGGAEQFF
TGTGCCAGCAGCTTGGCCCAGACTAGCGGGGGGGGCGCTGAGCAGTTCTTC
>-|TRBV20-1|few|TRBJ2-7
CSASGSIYEQYF
TGCAGTGCTAGCGGGAGTATCTACGAGCAGTACTTC
>TRBD1|TRBV3-1|many|TRBJ2-1
CASSSTGPSYNEQFF
TGTGCCAGCAGCTCGACAGGGCCTTCCTACAATGAGCAGTTCTTC
>-|TRBV29-1|-|TRBJ1-2
CSVMGTFYGYTF
TGCAGCGTAATGGGCACTTTCTATGGCTACACCTTC
>-|TRBV12-3/TRBV12-4|-|TRBJ2-5
CASSFVGGLQETQYF
TGTGCCAGCAGTTTCGTTGGGGGACTGCAAGAGACCCAGTACTTC
>-|TRBV6-9|-|TRBJ2-2
CASSYLLRGRTFYTGELFF
TGTGCCAGCAGTTACCTCCTCAGGGGAAGGACCTTCTACACCGGGGAGCTGTTTTTT